This passage covers 21 T cell receptor beta chains from one sample sequenced in a study of blood T cell repertoires in COVID-19. The table came from immunoSEQ multiplex PCR; TCRdb's copy has only in-frame clones and leaves some out. The repertoire has approximately 53,000 clones, over 80% of them found once; the top ten carry approximately 15%. The material sequenced was peripheral blood. The origin of the receptors is a man aged 35 to 55 with acute or convalescent COVID-19.

The V gene is TRBV19, the J gene TRBJ1-5; 9 bases match TRBD1. This CDR3 has 13 residues. The germline CDR1 and CDR2 sequences are LNHDA and SQIVND (reference sequence). Trimming at V came to 9 bases and at J to 3 bases, leaving 3 bases not matched to a gene. The CDR3, as DNA: TGTGCCAGCCGGGACAGGGACAATCAGCCCCAGCATTTT. Protein product: CASRDRDNQPQHF.

The chain recombines TRBV25-1 with TRBJ2-6, with 11 bases matching TRBD2. The CDR3 loop spans 18 amino acids. Germline V gene sequence: CDR1 MGHDK, CDR2 SYGVNS. V lost 2 bases and J lost 0; bases outside the gene matches: 3. CDR3 amino acids: CASSEGTSGYSGANVLTF. Written as DNA, the CDR3 is TGTGCCAGCAGTGAAGGGACTAGCGGCTACTCTGGGGCCAACGTCCTGACTTTC.

The chain carries TRBV7-9 and TRBJ2-7; 12 bases fit TRBD2. This CDR3 has 18 residues. Per the germline V gene, CDR1 is SEHNR and CDR2 is FQNEAQ (reference sequence). V lost 1 base, J lost 5 bases, and 12 bases stayed unmatched. The CDR3 protein is CASSLETSGSLLSHEQYF. The CDR3 DNA sequence: TGTGCCAGCAGCTTAGAGACTAGCGGGAGCCTATTGTCCCACGAGCAGTACTTC.

This chain links TRBV25-1 with TRBJ2-2; 9 positions agree with TRBD1. Germline CDR1 reads MGHDK; CDR2 reads SYGVNS. V gave up 10 bases and J gave up 4 bases; unmatched junction bases: 4. The CDR3 is 13 amino acids. As DNA, the CDR3 is TGTGCCAATTCGGACAGGGGCACCGGGGAGCTGTTTTTT. This gives the protein CANSDRGTGELFF.

This chain uses TRBV7-9 with TRBJ2-3; TRBD1 agrees at 8 bases. Germline V lookup: CDR1 SEHNR, CDR2 FQNEAQ (reference sequence). This CDR3 has 17 residues. After removal of 1 base from V and 0 bases from J, the junction contained 6 bases not matched to a gene. For the CDR3, the DNA is TGTGCCAGCAGCTTAGGCCCACAGGGGGACAGCACAGATACGCAGTATTTT. This codes for CASSLGPQGDSTDTQYF.

This clone showed up just a few times. The chain employs TRBV28 and TRBJ1-2; TRBD1 aligns across 8 bases. Germline CDR1 is MDHEN and CDR2 is SYDVKM. The junction had 7 bases not matched to a gene; V was cut back by 3 bases and J by 7 bases. CDR3 length: 14 residues. DNA of the CDR3: TGTGCCAGCAGTTTTCCCCAGGGGGCGGGTGGCTACACCTTC. Translated, it gives CASSFPQGAGGYTF.

The chain uses TRBV21-1 and TRBJ2-7; the table's D call of TRBD2 was not tested on the DNA. TRBV21-1 is noted as a pseudogene. The CDR3 length is 15 residues. The CDR3 coding sequence is TGTGCCAGCAGCAAACCCCCGGGGGGGCCAAACGAGCAGTACGTC. Its protein is CASSKPPGGPNEQYV.

This clone has just a few counts. The gene calls are TRBV19 and TRBJ1-2, with 9 bases lining up with TRBD1. Germline loops: CDR1 LNHDA, CDR2 SQIVND (reference sequence). The CDR3 runs to 14 residues. Trimming removed 6 bases from V and 7 bases from J; junction bases left unmatched: 9. DNA for the CDR3: TGTGCCAGTAGCCAAACCGGGACAGGGTTTGGCTACACCTTC. Translating it yields CASSQTGTGFGYTF.

This clone was seen a few times. The gene calls are TRBV2 and TRBJ2-1; D not resolved. V lost 2 bases and J lost 6, with 8 bases in between. CDR3 length: 13 amino acids. CDR1 is SNHLY and CDR2 is FYNNEI in the germline V gene. The CDR3 protein is CASSELEFNEQFF. The CDR3 DNA reads TGTGCCAGCAGTGAATTGGAGTTCAATGAGCAGTTCTTC.

The chain carries TRBV19 and TRBJ2-2; 7 bases map to TRBD1. Trimming cost V 5 bases and J 3 bases; bases outside gene matches: 6. Looked up from germline, CDR1 is LNHDA and CDR2 is SQIVND (reference sequence). The CDR3 spans 15 residues. This CDR3 reads CASSYPTGYTGELFF. DNA for the CDR3: TGTGCCAGTAGTTATCCGACAGGGTACACCGGGGAGCTGTTTTTT. The full variable domain, completed using reference TRBV19 and TRBJ2-2, is DGGITQSPKYLFRKEGQNVTLSCEQNLNHDAMYWYRQDPGQGLRLIYYSQIVNDFQKGDIAEGYSVSREKKESFPLTVTSAQKNPTAFYLCASSYPTGYTGELFFGEGSRLTVL.

This clone turned up a few times. V usage is TRBV29-1 and J usage is TRBJ2-7; 7 bases fit TRBD1. CDR1 is SQVTM, CDR2 ANQGSEA, per germline. The V gene end was trimmed by 7 bases and the J gene end by 3 bases; junction bases not matched to a gene: 6. This CDR3 has 12 residues. CDR3 loop: CSARDSYYEQYF. CDR3 bases: TGCAGCGCCCGGGACAGCTACTACGAGCAGTACTTC.

The V call is TRBV19, the J call TRBJ2-4, with 9 bases that match TRBD2. The CDR3 runs to 19 residues. Germline CDR1 LNHDA, CDR2 SQIVND (reference sequence). Trimming at V came to 0 bases and at J to 0 bases, leaving 9 bases not matched to a gene. Written as DNA, the CDR3 is TGTGCCAGTAGTATAGAGTCTAGCGGGGCCAATTTAGCCAAAAACATTCAGTACTTC. It encodes CASSIESSGANLAKNIQYF.

The chain has TRBV19 and TRBJ1-2; D gene uncertain. Per germline, CDR1 LNHDA and CDR2 SQIVND (reference sequence). This CDR3 region has 12 residues. V lost 5 bases, J lost 3 bases, and 7 bases lay in between. The DNA for the CDR3 is TGTGCCAGTAGTTTCGGGGACTATGGCTACACCTTC. This gives the protein CASSFGDYGYTF.

The chain carries TRBV29-1 and TRBJ1-5; possible D gene TRBD1, 5 bases. The germline CDR1 and CDR2 sequences are SQVTM and ANQGSEA. The CDR3 has 14 residues. Trimming cost V 5 bases and J 5 bases, with 16 bases left between them. This CDR3 reads CSVSVGGVDQPQHF. The CDR3 bases are TGCAGCGTTTCCGTTGGGGGGGTGGATCAGCCCCAGCATTTT.

The chain combines TRBV7-2 with TRBJ2-1, with 11 bases aligning to TRBD2. CDR3 length equals 17 residues. CDR1 is SGHTA and CDR2 is FQGNSA in the germline V gene. The J segment lost 4 bases and the V segment lost 5 bases, leaving 10 bases of the junction unmatched. The CDR3 nucleotides are TGTGCCAGCAGCCCTCTACTAGCGGGGGCGCGATACAATGAGCAGTTCTTC. It codes for CASSPLLAGARYNEQFF.

The chain carries TRBV3-1 (or the pseudogene TRBV3-2) and TRBJ2-1; the match to TRBD2 covers 8 bases. This CDR3 comprises 14 residues. The ends lost 6 bases at V and 6 bases at J; junction bases unmatched: 7. Germline CDR1 reads LGHDT; CDR2 reads YNNKEL (reference sequence). Here the CDR3 reads CASSFTSGRNEQFF. The CDR3, as DNA: TGTGCCAGCAGTTTCACTAGCGGACGCAATGAGCAGTTCTTC.

The chain joins TRBV6-6 to TRBJ2-7, with D possibly TRBD2 on 5 matching bases. Germline-derived CDR1 and CDR2 are MNHNY and SVGAGI (reference sequence). The length of the CDR3 is 12 residues. Trimming cost V 10 bases and J 1 base, with 11 bases left between them. CDR3 in amino acids: CAIRTGSYEQYF. The CDR3 DNA reads TGTGCCATCCGGACGGGATCCTACGAGCAGTACTTC.

V and J are TRBV28 and TRBJ2-7, with TRBD1 matching over 7 bases. This CDR3 is 12 amino acids long. Germline loops: CDR1 MDHEN, CDR2 SYDVKM. V lost 5 bases to trimming and J lost 5 bases; unmatched junction nucleotides: 3. The CDR3 spells CASSQTGNEQYV. In DNA form, the CDR3 reads TGTGCCAGCAGTCAGACAGGGAACGAGCAGTACGTC.

This rearrangement joins TRBV10-3 to TRBJ1-3, with TRBD1 identical over 8 bases. V gave up 8 bases and J gave up 8 bases; unmatched junction bases: 2. This CDR3 is 11 amino acids long. The germline CDR1 and CDR2 sequences are ENHRY and SYGVKD. The CDR3 nucleotides read TGTGCCATCGACAGGGGAGACACCATATATTTT. Its translation: CAIDRGDTIYF.

In this sample, this clone turned up a few times. The chain links TRBV11-2 to TRBJ2-7, with TRBD2 matching 7 bases. The CDR3 length is 15 residues. The trim removed 0 bases at V and 0 bases at J, leaving 2 bases unmatched. The V gene's germline CDR1 is SGHAT and CDR2 FQNNGV. CDR3 sequence: CASSLDPGGSYEQYV. The CDR3 coding sequence is TGTGCCAGCAGCTTAGATCCGGGGGGCTCCTACGAGCAGTACGTC.

This clone appeared once. The chain links TRBV19 to TRBJ1-1; D is possibly TRBD1 (6 bases). Germline assignment: CDR1 LNHDA and CDR2 SQIVND (reference sequence). With 10 bases removed from V and 3 bases from J, the gap between germline ends came to 15 bases. The CDR3 is made up of 13 amino acids. The chain's CDR3 is CAIRGNRDTEAFF. As DNA, the CDR3 is TGTGCCATCCGAGGGAACAGGGACACTGAAGCTTTCTTT.